The 17 T cell receptor beta chains presented below share a single source sample, sequenced in a study of beta chain features in type 1 diabetes. General study findings and limits: In every one of the four CD4+ subsets, TCRB CDR3s were moderately but significantly shorter in Type 1 diabetes patients.

Every isolated RNA sample was fully reverse transcribed, so sequencing captured expressed TCRB transcripts. Method: immunoSEQ multiplex PCR; TCRdb's copy keeps in-frame clones and lacks some. Found here are roughly 50,000 clones, about 47% of them singletons; the top ten hold 2.6%. These receptors lack a known antigen. The sample comprised Tregs from blood. The receptors here all came from a woman aged 40 to 55 with type 1 diabetes.

A few counts support this clone. The CDR3 spells CASSLQPVLAGGPNEQFF. CDR3 bases: TGTGCCAGCAGCTTACAACCGGTACTAGCGGGAGGGCCGAATGAGCAGTTCTTC. The chain links TRBV7-9 to TRBJ2-1, with 13 bases identical to TRBD2. The CDR3 runs to 18 residues. Germline V CDR1 and CDR2: SEHNR, FQNEAQ (reference sequence). J gave up 7 bases and V 2 bases, and 11 bases lay outside the gene matches. Using reference TRBV7-9 and TRBJ2-1 for the parts outside the CDR3, the full variable domain is DTGVSQNPRHKITKRGQNVTFRCDPISEHNRLYWYRQTLGQGPEFLTYFQNEAQLEKSRLLSDRFSAERPKGSFSTLEIQRTEQGDSAMYLCASSLQPVLAGGPNEQFFGPGTRLTVL.

This chain connects TRBV14 to TRBJ2-7, with a weak D call TRBD2 (6 bases). Germline CDR1 is SGHDN and CDR2 is FVKESK. V lost 6 bases to trimming and J lost 0 bases, with 12 bases between them. The CDR3 is 14 residues long. The CDR3 here is CASRSGTDSYEQYF. CDR3 in DNA: TGTGCCAGCAGGTCCGGGACTGACTCCTACGAGCAGTACTTC.

The chain employs TRBV5-6 and TRBJ2-7, with TRBD1 matching 7 bases. Per the germline V gene, CDR1 is SGHDT and CDR2 is YYEEEE. V was pared by 5 bases and J by 1 base, with 15 bases of the junction left unmatched. The CDR3 extends over 17 amino acids. For the CDR3, the DNA is TGTGCCAGCAGACTTGGTTGGGGGACAGCAATTTCCTACGAGCAGTACTTC. Encoded protein: CASRLGWGTAISYEQYF.

The chain recombines TRBV6-5 with TRBJ1-4; D possibly corresponds to TRBD1 (5 bases). The length of the CDR3 is 14 residues. V lost 5 bases to trimming and J lost 10 bases, with 17 bases between them. Per the germline V gene, CDR1 is MNHEY and CDR2 is SVGAGI. The CDR3 loop reads CASSLDGRGGKLFF. In nucleotides, the CDR3 is TGTGCCAGCAGTCTAGACGGTCGGGGGGGAAAACTGTTTTTT.

This chain joins TRBV30 and TRBJ2-4; 7 bases are shared with TRBD1. CDR1 and CDR2 (germline): GTSNPN, SVGIG (reference sequence). Trimming took 2 bases from V and 5 from J; bases not matched to a gene: 6. The CDR3 is 14 amino acids. This CDR3 reads CAWSLSGTENIQYF. Written as DNA, the CDR3 is TGTGCCTGGAGTCTCTCAGGGACAGAAAACATTCAGTACTTC.

This chain joins TRBV6-5 and TRBJ1-1; D might be TRBD1 (5 bases). CDR1 MNHEY and CDR2 SVGAGI come from the germline V gene. V was pared by 7 bases and J by 2 bases, with 17 bases between. The CDR3 is 15 amino acids. The CDR3 DNA sequence: TGTGCCAGCACTTTATCATCCGGGGGTAACACTGAAGCTTTCTTT. It translates to CASTLSSGGNTEAFF.

V usage is TRBV4-2 and J usage is TRBJ1-1; 7 bases match TRBD1. This CDR3 has 13 residues. J lost 6 bases, V lost 3 bases, and 4 bases had no gene match. CDR1 LGHNA and CDR2 YNFKEQ come from the germline V gene. CDR3 amino acids: CASSQVDRAEAFF. The CDR3 region has the DNA TGTGCCAGCAGCCAGGTCGACAGGGCTGAAGCTTTCTTT.

This rearrangement joins TRBV11-2 to TRBJ2-3, with TRBD1 matching over 7 bases. Germline values: CDR1 SGHAT, CDR2 FQNNGV. Losses at the gene ends were 6 bases for V and 5 bases for J; bases not matched to a gene: 8. The CDR3 loop spans 14 amino acids. The CDR3 DNA is TGTGCCAGCAGTTACAGGGGTTATTTAGATACGCAGTATTTT. Protein: CASSYRGYLDTQYF.

The rearrangement links TRBV9 to TRBJ2-7; D ambiguous. From germline, CDR1 is SGDLS and CDR2 YYNGEE. CDR3 size: 14 residues. With 3 bases removed from V and 0 bases from J, the gap between germline ends came to 10 bases. The CDR3 region has the DNA TGTGCCAGCAGCGCGTCAGTTTACTCCTACGAGCAGTACTTC. It is translated as CASSASVYSYEQYF.

The rearrangement joins TRBV5-5 to TRBJ1-4; D is perhaps TRBD1 (5 bases). This CDR3 has 11 residues. The V gene lost 0 bases and the J gene lost 11 bases, with 5 bases spanning the gap. The germline CDR1 and CDR2 sequences are SGHKS and YYEKEE (reference sequence). Here the CDR3 DNA reads TGTGCCAGCAGCTTGGAGGGGAAACTGTTTTTT. This encodes CASSLEGKLFF.

V usage is TRBV5-8 and J usage is TRBJ2-3; 7 bases are shared with TRBD2. Germline V gene data show CDR1 as SGHTS and CDR2 as YDEGEE. The CDR3 is 16 residues long. After removal of 5 bases from V and 2 bases from J, the junction contained 11 bases not matched to a gene. DNA of the CDR3: TGTGCCAGCAGTCCAAGAAGGCTAGCGGTCACAGATACGCAGTATTTT. This sequence encodes CASSPRRLAVTDTQYF. The variable domain in full, completed from reference TRBV5-8 and TRBJ2-3, reads EAGVTQSPTHLIKTRGQQATLRCSPISGHTSVYWYQQALGLGLQFLLWYDEGEERNRGNFPPRFSGRQFPNYSSELNVNALELEDSALYLCASSPRRLAVTDTQYFGPGTRLTVL.

The table lists this clone with a few counts. The chain carries TRBV7-9 and TRBJ2-7; D ambiguous. Germline V gene lookup returns CDR1 SEHNR and CDR2 FQNEAQ (reference sequence). The length of the CDR3 is 12 residues. Trimming left V 5 bases short and J 5 bases short, with 10 bases between. CDR3 region: CASSQSGDEQYF. The CDR3 nucleotides read TGTGCCAGCAGCCAGTCAGGTGACGAGCAGTACTTC.

This clone was recorded only once. The chain recombines TRBV27 with TRBJ1-6, with 10 bases identical to TRBD1. V lost 6 bases and J lost 7; bases outside the gene matches: 6. Germline V lookup: CDR1 MNHEY, CDR2 SMNVEV (reference sequence). The CDR3 has 15 amino acids. CDR3 nucleotide sequence: TGTGCCAGCAGGAGACAGGGGGCGTTGAATTCACCCCTCCACTTT. Translation gives CASRRQGALNSPLHF.

This chain connects TRBV5-4 to TRBJ1-2; TRBD1 matches 12 bases. V shed 6 bases and J 8 bases; nucleotides not matched to a gene: 5. The CDR3 is made up of 13 amino acids. From germline, CDR1 is SGHNT and CDR2 YYREEE (reference sequence). CDR3 region: CASTRDRGQGYTF. The CDR3 DNA is TGTGCCAGCACCCGGGACAGGGGGCAAGGCTACACCTTC.

V and J are TRBV19 and TRBJ1-5; D unclear. Trimming pared 3 bases from V and 11 bases from J, leaving 17 bases between. The CDR3 runs 14 residues. Germline CDR1 reads LNHDA; CDR2 reads SQIVND (reference sequence). CDR3 sequence reads: CASSIGDLSMAQHF. CDR3 coding DNA: TGTGCCAGTAGTATCGGAGACCTCAGCATGGCCCAGCATTTT.

The J gene is TRBJ1-5, the V gene TRBV19; 8 positions agree with TRBD1. The V gene's germline CDR1 is LNHDA and CDR2 SQIVND (reference sequence). V gave up 3 bases and J gave up 10 bases; unmatched junction bases: 8. This CDR3 is built from 14 residues. In nucleotides, the CDR3 is TGTGCCAGTAGTATGGGGACAGGCCTTCGACCCCAGCATTTT. It translates to CASSMGTGLRPQHF.

The genes are TRBV18 and TRBJ2-5; possibly TRBD1 for D (6 bases). V lost 5 bases and J 5 bases, leaving 12 bases between the germline ends. This CDR3 spans 13 amino acids. CDR1 and CDR2 (germline): KGHSH, LQKENI. The CDR3 sequence is CASSTGTRETQYF. In DNA form, the CDR3 reads TGTGCCAGCTCAACCGGGACAAGGGAGACCCAGTACTTC.